The TCR beta chain under discussion was sequenced for a study of blood T cell repertoires in COVID-19. Study context: Samples came from the United States, Italy and Spain, spanning acute and convalescent COVID-19. T cells, B-cell-depleted T cells, or PBMCs provided the cDNA or gDNA that served as material.

Germline-derived CDR1 and CDR2 are SGHRS and YFSETQ. The V end lost 5 bases, the J end lost 4 bases, and 13 bases lay between the germline ends. The CDR3 extends over 14 amino acids. Original data processing: From reference gene primer amplification, estimates of nucleated cell counts were derived. Profiled with immunoSEQ multiplex PCR; TCRdb holds only in-frame clones, not every one. That table is the source of V, J and clone size, and D and trimming were worked out from the DNA. The sample includes about 180,000 clones, over 75% of them seen just once. Input material: peripheral blood. The TCR originated in a human donor with active or convalescent COVID-19. The donor label of this sample is uncertain. The chain has TRBV5-1 and TRBJ1-3; D gene ambiguous. The CDR3 coding sequence is TGCGCCAGCAGGGATGGTGCCGGGGGAAACACCATATATTTT. It translates to CASRDGAGGNTIYF.